The 9 T cell receptor beta chains below all came from one sample that was sequenced in a study of blood T cell repertoires in COVID-19. This table comes from immunoSEQ multiplex PCR, and its TCRdb copy is limited to in-frame clones, with some not included. The sample shows under 150,000 clones, approximately 90% of them seen only once. The sequencing input was peripheral blood. The receptors were sampled from a woman between 45 and 60 years old with acute or convalescent COVID-19.

The chain has TRBV2 and TRBJ1-2; 7 bases are shared with TRBD1. V gave up 6 bases and J gave up 2 bases; unmatched junction bases: 3. Germline V lookup: CDR1 SNHLY, CDR2 FYNNEI. The CDR3 covers 13 residues. DNA for the CDR3: TGTGCCAGCAGGGAGACAGGGAACTATGGCTACACCTTC. This sequence encodes CASRETGNYGYTF.

J is TRBJ2-3 and V is TRBV3-1 (or the pseudogene TRBV3-2); D gene ambiguous. Germline loops: CDR1 LGHDT, CDR2 YNNKEL (reference sequence). Trimming removed 1 base at V and 0 bases at J, with 8 bases between. The CDR3 runs to 15 residues. CDR3 nucleotide sequence: TGTGCCAGCAGCCAAGGAGGAGCTAGCACAGATACGCAGTATTTT. As protein: CASSQGGASTDTQYF.

The V gene is TRBV24-1, the J gene TRBJ1-1, with D maybe TRBD1 (5 bases). Germline loops: CDR1 KGHDR, CDR2 SFDVKD. This CDR3 spans 13 amino acids. V lost 5 bases and J lost 8, with 14 bases in between. The CDR3, as DNA: TGTGCCACCAGTGGCCCGAACAGGAACGAAGCTTTCTTT. Its protein is CATSGPNRNEAFF.

This sequence joins TRBV19 and TRBJ1-5; D is perhaps TRBD1 (6 bases). Germline CDR1 is LNHDA and CDR2 is SQIVND (reference sequence). This CDR3 is built from 15 residues. Deletions cut 7 bases from V and 2 bases from J, with 15 bases between. The DNA for the CDR3 is TGTGCCAGTATGGGGGGGGGCTCTGGCAATCAGCCCCAGCATTTT. Its translation is CASMGGGSGNQPQHF.

This clone was picked up a small number of times. The chain links TRBV7-2 to TRBJ2-5, with 7 bases matching TRBD2. CDR3 length equals 14 residues. V was pared by 1 base and J by 2 bases, with 1 base of the junction left unmatched. Per the germline V gene, CDR1 is SGHTA and CDR2 is FQGNSA. The CDR3 nucleotides read TGTGCCAGCAGCTTAGGGGGAGGGCAAGAGACCCAGTACTTC. Amino acids: CASSLGGGQETQYF.

The chain joins TRBV2 to TRBJ1-1; the D is unclear. Germline assignment: CDR1 SNHLY and CDR2 FYNNEI. Trimming pared 3 bases from V and 8 bases from J, leaving 4 bases between. The CDR3 covers 10 residues. CDR3 DNA sequence: TGTGCCAGCAGTGACCCGGAAGCTTTCTTT. Translated, it gives CASSDPEAFF.

V usage is TRBV28 and J usage is TRBJ1-3; TRBD1 matches at 8 bases. Trimming removed 5 bases from V and 6 bases from J; junction bases left unmatched: 3. Germline V gives CDR1 MDHEN, CDR2 SYDVKM. The CDR3 spans 13 residues. The CDR3 loop is CASSETGVNTIYF. Here the CDR3 DNA reads TGTGCCAGCAGTGAGACAGGGGTAAACACCATATATTTT.

This rearrangement joins TRBV9 to TRBJ2-7, with TRBD2 identical over 9 bases. Looked up from germline, CDR1 is SGDLS and CDR2 is YYNGEE. Trimming took 4 bases from V and 2 from J; bases not matched to a gene: 4. The CDR3 runs to 14 residues. CDR3 DNA: TGTGCCAGCAGCCCGAGCGGGAGGACCTACGAGCAGTACTTC. It specifies CASSPSGRTYEQYF.

The chain recombines TRBV12-5 with TRBJ2-5; TRBD2 aligns across 7 bases. J lost 1 base, V lost 5 bases, and 7 bases had no gene match. The CDR3 totals 15 residues. Germline CDR1 is LGHNT and CDR2 is FRNRAP. Here the CDR3 reads CASGPGGGFQETQYF. CDR3 nucleotides: TGTGCTAGTGGTCCGGGGGGAGGGTTCCAAGAGACCCAGTACTTC.